The 8 T cell receptor beta chains presented below share a single source sample, sequenced in a study of OX40 agonist ivuxolimab in advanced cancers. Measured with immunoSEQ multiplex PCR; TCRdb has only the in-frame clones, and not every one. Of approximately 61,000 clones listed, about 85% were seen once; the top ten hold approximately 1.3%. This specimen was CD4+ or CD8+ T cells sorted from blood, taken in a trial of the OX40 agonist ivuxolimab. The receptors come from an adult with an advanced solid tumor such as melanoma, head and neck, liver or kidney cancer.

V gene TRBV7-2 combines with J gene TRBJ2-5; 8 bases agree with TRBD1. Germline V lookup: CDR1 SGHTA, CDR2 FQGNSA. V lost 2 bases and J lost 13; bases outside the gene matches: 15. This CDR3 comprises 15 residues. CDR3 residues: CASSLRQGFGVRLYF. Written as DNA, the CDR3 is TGTGCCAGCAGCTTACGACAGGGGTTCGGGGTTCGGCTGTACTTC.

This clone was seen more than once but under ten times. This chain uses TRBV21-1 with TRBJ1-1. TRBV21-1 is labeled a pseudogene. The CDR3 is 13 amino acids. CDR3 DNA: TGTGCCGCCAAAGGGCAGACGAACACTGAAGCTTTCTTT. Amino acid sequence: CAAKGQTNTEAFF.

V is TRBV18 and J is TRBJ2-7; 8 nucleotides align to TRBD1. In germline, CDR1 is KGHSH, CDR2 LQKENI. J was trimmed by 7 bases and V by 8 bases; bases with no gene match: 13. The CDR3 consists of 14 residues. The CDR3 nucleotides are TGTGCCAGCCCCCTGGACAGGGCACGACGGGAGCAGTACTTC. Translating gives CASPLDRARREQYF.

The V gene is TRBV7-2, the J gene TRBJ2-5; D ambiguous. There are 14 residues in the CDR3. V was shortened by 5 bases and J by 4 bases, with 14 bases between the two germline ends. Germline lookup yields CDR1 SGHTA and CDR2 FQGNSA. CDR3 loop: CASSPRPLGETQYF. The CDR3 region has the DNA TGTGCCAGCAGCCCTCGACCCCTAGGAGAGACCCAGTACTTC.

The J gene is TRBJ1-1, the V gene TRBV30; maybe TRBD1 (6 bases). The germline CDR1 and CDR2 sequences are GTSNPN and SVGIG (reference sequence). The CDR3 is 14 amino acids. V was trimmed by 2 bases and J by 1 base, leaving 11 bases between them. The CDR3 sequence: CAWSISTGNTEAFF. CDR3 sequence (DNA): TGTGCCTGGAGTATCTCGACAGGGAACACTGAAGCTTTCTTT.

The gene calls are TRBV27 and TRBJ2-6, with 7 bases that match TRBD1. Trimming cost V 2 bases and J 1 base; bases outside gene matches: 8. The CDR3 has 18 amino acids. Germline CDR1 reads MNHEY; CDR2 reads SMNVEV (reference sequence). DNA for the CDR3: TGTGCCAGCAGTTTACGGGATCCACAGGGGTCTGGGGCCAACGTCCTGACTTTC. Translated, it gives CASSLRDPQGSGANVLTF.

This clone turned up a few times. The gene calls are TRBV7-2 and TRBJ2-5; D gene uncertain. Per the germline V gene, CDR1 is SGHTA and CDR2 is FQGNSA. The CDR3 runs 13 residues. The V gene lost 5 bases and the J gene lost 5 bases, with 12 bases spanning the gap. The CDR3 is CASSPRARETQYF. The CDR3 DNA reads TGTGCCAGCAGCCCACGGGCCCGTGAGACCCAGTACTTC.

This clone was detected a few times. The chain couples TRBV7-8 to TRBJ1-5, with no clear D. The germline V gene has CDR1 SGHVS and CDR2 FQNEAQ. Trimming left V 6 bases short and J 7 bases short, with 10 bases between. This CDR3 spans 12 amino acids. The CDR3 is CASRLPGQPQHF. CDR3 nucleotides: TGTGCCAGCAGATTGCCGGGACAGCCCCAGCATTTT.